These T cell receptor beta chains were read from a single sample in a study of T cell responses to AZD1222 COVID-19 vaccine. Profiled with immunoSEQ multiplex PCR; TCRdb holds only in-frame clones, not every one. The sample comprises about 110,000 clones, about 90% of which are singletons, and roughly 15% rests with the top ten. The specimen was peripheral blood, collected 28 days after the second AZD1222 dose. Receptors were obtained from an adult who received the AZD1222 COVID-19 vaccine. Both conserved end residues are part of each CDR3. The order of the fields is D gene, J gene, V gene, CDR3 DNA, CDR3 protein. D genes are given only for firm matches.

-,TRBJ2-2,TRBV18,TGTGCCAGCTCACCACCAGGGGTTGGCACCGGGGAGCTGTTTTTT,CASSPPGVGTGELFF
-,TRBJ1-2,TRBV2,TGTGCCAGCAGGACCCCGGGACCTAACTATGGCTACACCTTC,CASRTPGPNYGYTF
-,TRBJ1-1,TRBV6-5,TGTGCCAGCAGTTACACGGGAAGCGGGGAAGCTTTCTTT,CASSYTGSGEAFF
-,TRBJ2-5,TRBV10-3,TGTGCCATCAGTGAAGGACGGGTAGGAGAGACCCAGTACTTC,CAISEGRVGETQYF
-,TRBJ2-7,TRBV11-3,TGTGCCAGCAGCCCTCCCGGCGACGAGCAGTACTTC,CASSPPGDEQYF
-,TRBJ1-2,TRBV11-2,TGTGCCAGCAGCTTAGGGGGACGGGGAACTAACTATGGCTACACCTTC,CASSLGGRGTNYGYTF
TRBD2,TRBJ2-5,TRBV5-5,TGTGCCAGCAGCTTGAGGGGAGGGGACCAAGAGACCCAGTACTTC,CASSLRGGDQETQYF
TRBD1,TRBJ1-2,TRBV19,TGTGCCAGTAGTATGGGACAGAACTATGGCTACACCTTC,CASSMGQNYGYTF
-,TRBJ2-1,TRBV21-1,TGTGCCAGCAGCAAAGACGATGAGCAGTTCTTC,CASSKDDEQFF
TRBD1,TRBJ2-1,TRBV6-4,TGTGCCAGCAGTGACTCGAGGGGGCCAGGGAACGATGAGCAGTTCTTC,CASSDSRGPGNDEQFF
-,TRBJ2-6,TRBV15,TGTGCCACCAGCAGAGATTTGTCTGGGGCCAACGTCCTGACTTTC,CATSRDLSGANVLTF